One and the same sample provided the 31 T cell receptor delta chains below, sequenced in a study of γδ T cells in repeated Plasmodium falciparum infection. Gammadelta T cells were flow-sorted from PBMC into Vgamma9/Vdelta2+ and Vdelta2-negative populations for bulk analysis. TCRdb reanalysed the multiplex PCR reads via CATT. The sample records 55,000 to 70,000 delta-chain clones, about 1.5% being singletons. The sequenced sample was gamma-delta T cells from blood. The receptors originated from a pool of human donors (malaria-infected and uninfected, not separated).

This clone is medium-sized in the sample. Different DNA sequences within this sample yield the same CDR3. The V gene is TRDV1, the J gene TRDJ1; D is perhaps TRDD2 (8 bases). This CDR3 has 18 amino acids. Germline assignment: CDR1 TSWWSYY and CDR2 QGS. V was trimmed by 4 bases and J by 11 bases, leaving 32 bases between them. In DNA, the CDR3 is TGTGCTCTTGGGGGACTTCCTACATTCAATCTGGGGGTTTTTGGCCTCATCTTT. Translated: CALGGLPTFNLGVFGLIF.

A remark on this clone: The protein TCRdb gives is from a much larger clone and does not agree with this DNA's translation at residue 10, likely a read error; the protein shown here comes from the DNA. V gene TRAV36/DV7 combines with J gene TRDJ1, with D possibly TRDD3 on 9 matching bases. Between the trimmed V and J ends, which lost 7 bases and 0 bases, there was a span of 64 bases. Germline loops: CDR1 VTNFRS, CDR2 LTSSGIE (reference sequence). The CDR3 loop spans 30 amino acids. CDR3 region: CAYTFLDGVRDSARGYAYPPTCSYTDKLIF. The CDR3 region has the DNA TGTGCTTATACCTTCCTAGACGGCGTGCGGGATTCTGCAAGGGGATACGCTTATCCACCTACCTGCTCGTACACCGATAAACTCATCTTT. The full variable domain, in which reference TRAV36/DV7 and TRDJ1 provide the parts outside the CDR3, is EDKVVQSPLSLVVHEGDTVTLNCSYEVTNFRSLLWYKQEKKAPTFLFMLTSSGIEKKSGRLSSILDKKELSSILNITATQTGDSAIYLCAYTFLDGVRDSARGYAYPPTCSYTDKLIFGKGTRVTVEP.

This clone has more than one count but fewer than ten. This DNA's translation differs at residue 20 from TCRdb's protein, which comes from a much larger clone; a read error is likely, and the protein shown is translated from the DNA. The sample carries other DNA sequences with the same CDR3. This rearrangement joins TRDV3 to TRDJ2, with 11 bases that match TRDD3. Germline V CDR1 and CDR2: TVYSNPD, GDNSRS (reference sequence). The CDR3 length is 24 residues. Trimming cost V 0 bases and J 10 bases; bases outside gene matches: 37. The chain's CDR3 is CAFRFYRNYEGIYWGIVVREQLFF. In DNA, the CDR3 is TGTGCCTTTAGATTCTACAGGAACTACGAGGGAATTTACTGGGGGATAGTGGTTAGAGAACAACTCTTCTTT.

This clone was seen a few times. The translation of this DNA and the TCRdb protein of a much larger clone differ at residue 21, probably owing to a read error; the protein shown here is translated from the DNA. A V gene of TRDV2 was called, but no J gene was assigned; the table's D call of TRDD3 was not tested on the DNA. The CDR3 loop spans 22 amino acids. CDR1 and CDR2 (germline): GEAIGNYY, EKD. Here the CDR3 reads CACDTISGYDLTKVPLKGILTF. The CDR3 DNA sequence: TGTGCCTGTGACACAATCAGTGGCTACGACCTAACCAAGGTCCCACTAAAGGGTATACTCACCTTT.

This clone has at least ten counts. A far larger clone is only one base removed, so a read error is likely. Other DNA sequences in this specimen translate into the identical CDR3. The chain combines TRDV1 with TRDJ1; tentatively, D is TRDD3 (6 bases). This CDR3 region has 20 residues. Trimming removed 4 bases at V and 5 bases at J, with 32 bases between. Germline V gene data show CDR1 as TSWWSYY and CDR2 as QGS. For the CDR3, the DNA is TGTGCTCTTGGGGGGACGCGGTTATTGGGGGGCACCCGGGGAGCAGATAAACTCATCTTT. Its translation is CALGGTRLLGGTRGADKLIF.

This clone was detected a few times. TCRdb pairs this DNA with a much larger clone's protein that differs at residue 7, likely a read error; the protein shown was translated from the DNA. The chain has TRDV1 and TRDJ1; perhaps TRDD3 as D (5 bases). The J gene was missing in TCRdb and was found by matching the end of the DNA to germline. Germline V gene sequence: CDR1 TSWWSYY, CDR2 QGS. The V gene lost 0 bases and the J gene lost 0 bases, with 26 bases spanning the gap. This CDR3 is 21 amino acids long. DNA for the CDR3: TGTGCTCTTGGGGAACTGGTGGTGGCGGGATCCTCAAGGTGGTACACCGATAAACTCATCTTT. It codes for CALGELVVAGSSRWYTDKLIF.

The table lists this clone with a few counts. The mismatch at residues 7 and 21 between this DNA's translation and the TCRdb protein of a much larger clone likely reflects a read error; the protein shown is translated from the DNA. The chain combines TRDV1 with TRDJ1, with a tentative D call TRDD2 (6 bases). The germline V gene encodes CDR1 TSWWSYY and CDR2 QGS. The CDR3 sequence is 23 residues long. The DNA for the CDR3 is TGTGCTCTTGGGGAACTAAGATTCTTCCTGCCCAGGTCTCGGGGACGATACACCGATAAACGCATCTTT. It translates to CALGELRFFLPRSRGRYTDKRIF.

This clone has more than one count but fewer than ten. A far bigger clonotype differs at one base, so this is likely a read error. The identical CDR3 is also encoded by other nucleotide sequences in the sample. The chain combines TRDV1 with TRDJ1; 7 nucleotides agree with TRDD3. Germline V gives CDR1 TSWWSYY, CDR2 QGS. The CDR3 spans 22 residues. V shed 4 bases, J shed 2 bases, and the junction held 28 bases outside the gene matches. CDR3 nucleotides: TGTGCTCTTGGGGTAGTGGTCGATACCCCGCGGTTATACTGGGGTTATACCGATAAACTCATCTTT. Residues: CALGVVVDTPRLYWGYTDKLIF.

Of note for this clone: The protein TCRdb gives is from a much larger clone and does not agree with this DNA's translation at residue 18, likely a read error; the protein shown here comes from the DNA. CDR3 region: CAFQRFLTRYWGMSTDKPIF. In DNA, the CDR3 is TGTGCCTTTCAACGCTTCCTAACGAGATACTGGGGGATGTCCACCGATAAACCCATCTTT. V usage is TRDV3 and J usage is TRDJ1; 10 positions match TRDD3. Germline CDR1 and CDR2: TVYSNPD and GDNSRS (reference sequence). This CDR3 comprises 20 residues.

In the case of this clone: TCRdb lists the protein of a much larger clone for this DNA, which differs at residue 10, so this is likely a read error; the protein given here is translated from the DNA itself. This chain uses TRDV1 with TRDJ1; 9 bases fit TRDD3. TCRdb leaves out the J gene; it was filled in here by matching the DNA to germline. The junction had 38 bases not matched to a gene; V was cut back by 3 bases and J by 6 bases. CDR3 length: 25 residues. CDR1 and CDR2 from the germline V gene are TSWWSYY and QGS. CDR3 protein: CALGEALFLHWVPGGSRLRGYKLIF. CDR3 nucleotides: TGTGCTCTTGGGGAGGCCCTATTCCTACATTGGGTGCCTGGGGGATCCCGCCTACGGGGCTATAAACTCATCTTT.

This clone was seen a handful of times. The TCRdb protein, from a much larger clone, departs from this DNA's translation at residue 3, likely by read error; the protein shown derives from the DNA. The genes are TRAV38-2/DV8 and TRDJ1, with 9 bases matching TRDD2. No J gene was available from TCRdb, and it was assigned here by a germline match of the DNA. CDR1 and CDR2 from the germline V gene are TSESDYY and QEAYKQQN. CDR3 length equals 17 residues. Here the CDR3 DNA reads TGTGCTCATAGGACCCCAGGCCTTCCTACCCCTCTATCGAAACTCATCTTT. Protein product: CAHRTPGLPTPLSKLIF.

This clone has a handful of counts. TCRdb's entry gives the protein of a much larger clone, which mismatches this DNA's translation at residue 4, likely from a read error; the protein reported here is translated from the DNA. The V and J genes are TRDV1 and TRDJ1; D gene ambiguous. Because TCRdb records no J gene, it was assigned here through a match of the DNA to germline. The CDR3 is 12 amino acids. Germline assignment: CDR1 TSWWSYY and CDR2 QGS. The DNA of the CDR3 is TGTGCTCTTAGGGAATTGCGGTATAAACTCATCTTT. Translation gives CALRELRYKLIF.

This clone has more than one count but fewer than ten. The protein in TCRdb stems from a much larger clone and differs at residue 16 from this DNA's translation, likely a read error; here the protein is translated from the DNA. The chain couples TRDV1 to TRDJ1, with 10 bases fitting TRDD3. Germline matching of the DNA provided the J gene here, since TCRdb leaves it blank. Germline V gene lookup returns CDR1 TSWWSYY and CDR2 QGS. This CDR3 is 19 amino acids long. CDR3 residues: CALGYNLRRGIRVSDELIF. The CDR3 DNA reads TGTGCTCTTGGGTACAATCTACGGCGGGGGATACGTGTTTCCGATGAACTCATCTTT.

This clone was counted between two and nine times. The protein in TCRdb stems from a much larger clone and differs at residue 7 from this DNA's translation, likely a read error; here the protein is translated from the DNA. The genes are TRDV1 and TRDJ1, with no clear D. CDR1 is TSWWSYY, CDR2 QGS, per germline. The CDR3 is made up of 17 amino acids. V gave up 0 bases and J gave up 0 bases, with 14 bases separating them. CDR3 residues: CALGELESPWYTDKLIF. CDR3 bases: TGTGCTCTTGGGGAACTGGAGTCCCCCTGGTACACCGATAAACTCATCTTT.

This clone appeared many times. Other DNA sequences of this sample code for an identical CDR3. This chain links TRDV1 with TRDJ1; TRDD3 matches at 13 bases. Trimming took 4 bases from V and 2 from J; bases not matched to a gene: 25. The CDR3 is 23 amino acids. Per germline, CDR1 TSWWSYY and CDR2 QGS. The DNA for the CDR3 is TGTGCTCTTGGGGTAGCCCCCCCGGGGGTCCTTTACTGGGGGATACGGGAGACCGATAAACTCATCTTT. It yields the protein CALGVAPPGVLYWGIRETDKLIF.

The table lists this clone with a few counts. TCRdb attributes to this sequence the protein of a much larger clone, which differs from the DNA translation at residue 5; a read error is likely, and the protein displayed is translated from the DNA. CDR3 DNA sequence: TGTGCCTGTGACATCGCGGAGAAGGTGGGGGATACGCGTCTGTACACCGATAAACTCATCTTT. It is translated as CACDIAEKVGDTRLYTDKLIF. The chain couples TRDV2 to TRDJ1, with 11 bases identical to TRDD3. The J gene is absent in TCRdb and was assigned here via DNA matching to germline. The germline gives CDR1 GEAIGNYY, CDR2 EKD. V gave up 2 bases and J gave up 0 bases; unmatched junction bases: 19. This CDR3 has 21 amino acids.

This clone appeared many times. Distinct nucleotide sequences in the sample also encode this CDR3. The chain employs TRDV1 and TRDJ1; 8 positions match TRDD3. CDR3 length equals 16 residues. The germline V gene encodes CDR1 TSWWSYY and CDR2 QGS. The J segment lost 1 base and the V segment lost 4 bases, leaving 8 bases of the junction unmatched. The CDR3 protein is CALGGLYWGLTDKLIF. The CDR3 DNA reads TGTGCTCTTGGGGGCCTATACTGGGGGCTCACCGATAAACTCATCTTT.

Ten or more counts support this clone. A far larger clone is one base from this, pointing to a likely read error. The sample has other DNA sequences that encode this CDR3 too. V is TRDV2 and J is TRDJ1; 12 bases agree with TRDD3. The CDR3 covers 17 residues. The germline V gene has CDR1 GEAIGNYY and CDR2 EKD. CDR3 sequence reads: CACAGTGGYFDTDKLIF. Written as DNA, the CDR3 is TGTGCCTGTGCAGGAACTGGGGGATACTTTGACACCGATAAACTCATCTTC.

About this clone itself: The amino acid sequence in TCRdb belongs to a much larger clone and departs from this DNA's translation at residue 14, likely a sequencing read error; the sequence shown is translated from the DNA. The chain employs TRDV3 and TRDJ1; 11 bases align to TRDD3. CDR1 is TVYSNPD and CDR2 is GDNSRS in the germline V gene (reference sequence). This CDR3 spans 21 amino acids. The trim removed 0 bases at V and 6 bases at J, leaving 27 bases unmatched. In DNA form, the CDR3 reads TGTGCCTTTAGTGCCTCGGGTGCTGGGGGATACCATCCTCCACTCAGGAATAAACTCATCTTT. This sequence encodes CAFSASGAGGYHPPLRNKLIF.

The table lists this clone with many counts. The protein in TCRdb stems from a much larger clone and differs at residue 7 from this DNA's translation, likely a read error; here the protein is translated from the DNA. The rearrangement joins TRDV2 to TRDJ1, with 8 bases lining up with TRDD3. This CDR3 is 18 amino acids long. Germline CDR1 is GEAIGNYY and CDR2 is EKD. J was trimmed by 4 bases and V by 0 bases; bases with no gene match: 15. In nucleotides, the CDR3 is TGTGCCTGTGACACCGTGGAGAGGGATACGTCTTTGGGCGATAAACTCATCTTT. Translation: CACDTVERDTSLGDKLIF.

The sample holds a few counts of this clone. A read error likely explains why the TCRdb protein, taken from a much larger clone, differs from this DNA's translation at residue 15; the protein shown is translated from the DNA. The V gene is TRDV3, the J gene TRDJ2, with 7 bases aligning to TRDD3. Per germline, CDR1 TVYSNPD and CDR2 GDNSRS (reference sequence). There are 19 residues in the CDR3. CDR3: CAFPSGVLGIPTGTEQLFF. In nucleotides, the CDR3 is TGTGCCTTTCCCTCCGGGGTACTGGGGATCCCGACAGGGACAGAACAACTCTTCTTT.

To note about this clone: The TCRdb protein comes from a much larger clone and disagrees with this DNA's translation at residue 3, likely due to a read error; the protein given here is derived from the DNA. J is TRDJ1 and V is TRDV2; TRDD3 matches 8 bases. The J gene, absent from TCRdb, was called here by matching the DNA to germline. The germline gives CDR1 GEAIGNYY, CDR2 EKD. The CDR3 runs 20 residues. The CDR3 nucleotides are TGTGCCCGTGACACCGCATGGGCTGGGGGACCCCCCTGGGACACCGATAAACTCATCTTT. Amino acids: CARDTAWAGGPPWDTDKLIF.

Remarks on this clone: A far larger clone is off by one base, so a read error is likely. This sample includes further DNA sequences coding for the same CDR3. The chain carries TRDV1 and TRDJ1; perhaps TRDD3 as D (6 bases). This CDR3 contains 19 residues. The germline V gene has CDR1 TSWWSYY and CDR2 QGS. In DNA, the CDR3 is TGCGCTCTTGGTTTCCCTACGTGGGACTGGGACCTTTACACCGATAAACTCATCTTT. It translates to CALGFPTWDWDLYTDKLIF.

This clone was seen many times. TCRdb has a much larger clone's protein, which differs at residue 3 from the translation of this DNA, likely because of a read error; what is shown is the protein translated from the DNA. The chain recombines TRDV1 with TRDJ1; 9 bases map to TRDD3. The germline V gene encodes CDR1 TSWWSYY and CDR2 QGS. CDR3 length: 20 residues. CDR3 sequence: CAPGEDLKGWGIYPTGKLIF. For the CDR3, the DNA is TGTGCTCCTGGGGAAGACTTGAAGGGCTGGGGGATCTATCCCACCGGTAAACTCATCTTT.

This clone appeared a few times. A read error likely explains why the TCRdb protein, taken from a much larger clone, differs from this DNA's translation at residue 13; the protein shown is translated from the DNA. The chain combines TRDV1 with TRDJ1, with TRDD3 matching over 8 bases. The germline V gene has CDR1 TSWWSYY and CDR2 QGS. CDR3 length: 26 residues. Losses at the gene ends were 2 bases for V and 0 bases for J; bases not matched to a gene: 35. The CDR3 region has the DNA TGTGCTCTTGGGGAAGCTAAAGGTCTCCTGGGTACACGGACGATACTGGGGGCTGTTAACACCGATAAACTCATCTTT. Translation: CALGEAKGLLGTRTILGAVNTDKLIF.

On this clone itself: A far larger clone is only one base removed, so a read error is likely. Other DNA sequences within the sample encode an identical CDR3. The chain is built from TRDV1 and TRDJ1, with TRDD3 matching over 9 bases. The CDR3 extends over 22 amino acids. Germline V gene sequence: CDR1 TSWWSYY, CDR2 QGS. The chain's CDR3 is CALGVFFRSRGILGSRSDKLIF. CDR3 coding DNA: TGTGCTCTCGGGGTATTCTTCCGGAGTCGGGGGATACTCGGCTCACGAAGCGATAAACTCATCTTT.

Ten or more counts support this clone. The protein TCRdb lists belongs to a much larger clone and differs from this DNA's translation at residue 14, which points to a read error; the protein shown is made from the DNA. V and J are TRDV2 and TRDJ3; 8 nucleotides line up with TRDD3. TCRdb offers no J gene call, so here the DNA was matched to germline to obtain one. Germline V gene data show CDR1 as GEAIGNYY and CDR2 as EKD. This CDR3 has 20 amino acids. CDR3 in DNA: TGTGCCTGTGACACCGCGCTGGGGATACCCCGCTCCTGGGGCACCCGACAGATGTTTTTC. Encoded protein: CACDTALGIPRSWGTRQMFF.

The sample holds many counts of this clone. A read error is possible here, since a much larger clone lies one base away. The CDR3 nucleotides are TGTGCTTTTGACATTTTCGATAAACTCATCTTT. It yields the protein CAFDIFDKLIF. This rearrangement joins TRDV1 to TRDJ1; D uncertain. Trimming cost V 11 bases and J 4 bases, with 11 bases left between them. This CDR3 comprises 11 residues. Per the germline V gene, CDR1 is TSWWSYY and CDR2 is QGS.

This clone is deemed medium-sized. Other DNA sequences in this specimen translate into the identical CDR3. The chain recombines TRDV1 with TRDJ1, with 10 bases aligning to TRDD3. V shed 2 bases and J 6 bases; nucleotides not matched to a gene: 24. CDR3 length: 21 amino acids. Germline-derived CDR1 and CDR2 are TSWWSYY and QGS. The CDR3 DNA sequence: TGTGCTCTTGGGGAAAAACGGCGTTGTTCTGGGGGATATGAAGGAACTTATAAACTCATCTTT. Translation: CALGEKRRCSGGYEGTYKLIF.

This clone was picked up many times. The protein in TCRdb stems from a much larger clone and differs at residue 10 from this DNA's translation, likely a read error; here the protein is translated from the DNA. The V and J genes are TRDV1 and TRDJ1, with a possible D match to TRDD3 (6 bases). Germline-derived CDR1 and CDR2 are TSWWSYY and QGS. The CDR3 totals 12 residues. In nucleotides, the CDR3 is TGTGCTCTTTTTTCCTCCCGGGATAAATTCATCTTT. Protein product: CALFSSRDKFIF.

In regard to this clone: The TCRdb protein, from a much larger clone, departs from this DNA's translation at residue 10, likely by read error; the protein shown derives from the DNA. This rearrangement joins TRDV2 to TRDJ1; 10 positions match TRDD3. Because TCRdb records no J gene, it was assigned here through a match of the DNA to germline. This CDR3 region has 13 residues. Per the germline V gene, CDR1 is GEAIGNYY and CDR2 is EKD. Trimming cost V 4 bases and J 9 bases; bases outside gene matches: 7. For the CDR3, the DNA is TGTGCCTGTGATAGGGGGATACGCGGGGAACTCATCTTT. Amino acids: CACDRGIRGELIF.